The 5 T cell receptor beta chains listed next were all sequenced from one sample in a study of post-analysis software for immune sequencing data. Their recognized antigens are unknown. Points from the study as a whole: A handful of TRBV segments appeared more often in patients than in controls, and TRBV5-6, TRBV5-1 and TRBV20-1 were among these.

Libraries were made from TCR beta cDNA, and they carried unique molecular identifiers. TCRdb reanalysed the PCR reads using MiXCR and keeps one entry per CDR3 protein. In the table there are roughly 800,000 distinct CDR3 sequences, 25% to 30% of which are singletons. Sequencing was performed on blood. These receptors were collected from a girl aged 5 to 17 with multiple sclerosis.

The genes are TRBV3-1 and TRBJ2-5, with D unresolved. Germline V gene lookup returns CDR1 LGHDT and CDR2 YNNKEL (reference sequence). The CDR3 extends over 12 amino acids. V was cut by 3 bases and J by 4 bases, with 6 bases left in between. CDR3 residues: CASSQTLETQYF. The DNA of the CDR3 is TGTGCCAGCAGCCAGACCTTAGAGACCCAGTACTTC.

The V gene is TRBV12-3 or TRBV12-4, the J gene TRBJ1-2; D not resolved. V shed 5 bases and J shed 8 bases, with 12 bases lying between them. CDR3 size: 12 residues. CDR3 nucleotides: TGTGCCAGCAGTCTACCATTGGGGGGCTACACCTTC. This codes for CASSLPLGGYTF.

This clonotype has just a few counts. The J gene is TRBJ1-5, the V gene TRBV7-9; D is ambiguous. The CDR3 is 15 amino acids. Per germline, CDR1 SEHNR and CDR2 FQNEAQ (reference sequence). With 1 base removed from V and 2 bases from J, the gap between germline ends came to 9 bases. The CDR3 region has the DNA TGTGCCAGCAGCTTAGACAGTGGCGGCAATCAGCCCCAGCATTTT. Translation gives CASSLDSGGNQPQHF.

The chain is built from TRBV5-1 and TRBJ2-1, with D perhaps matching TRBD2 (6 bases). Germline V CDR1 and CDR2: SGHRS, YFSETQ. Trimming pared 0 bases from V and 6 bases from J, leaving 10 bases between. This CDR3 is 14 amino acids long. CDR3 region: CASSLVGGINEQFF. DNA for the CDR3: TGCGCCAGCAGCTTGGTCGGGGGAATCAATGAGCAGTTCTTC.

Concerning this clonotype: A read error may be the cause here, since a much bigger clone is one base away. The rearrangement uses TRBV7-2 and TRBJ2-4; 9 nucleotides agree with TRBD1. Germline V gives CDR1 SGHTA, CDR2 FQGNSA. The V gene end was trimmed by 5 bases and the J gene end by 8 bases; junction bases not matched to a gene: 10. The CDR3 contains 15 residues. The CDR3 sequence is CASSTRGDRGDIQYF. The CDR3, as DNA: TGTGCCAGCAGCACGCGAGGTGACAGGGGGGACATTCAGTACTTC.